These T cell receptor beta chains were read from a single sample in a study of T-cell reconstitution after alpha-beta-depleted transplantation in children. One entry per CDR3 protein, called by TCRdb with MiXCR from the PCR reads. Here the sample spans some 390,000 distinct CDR3 sequences, roughly 21% being singletons. Here the sequenced sample was PBMCs from the stem cell graft donor, taken from the stem cell graft. These receptors all stem from a human donor who donated a stem cell graft to a child with acute myeloid leukemia. Each CDR3 is given with its conserved first and last residue. Fields, in order: J gene, V gene, CDR3 protein.

TRBJ2-1 | TRBV28 | CASRLAGESNEQFF
TRBJ1-4 | TRBV7-9 | CASSFVRDNEKLFF
TRBJ1-1 | TRBV7-2 | CASSFTAQTEAFF
TRBJ2-4 | TRBV20-1 | CSARPGQKNIQYF
TRBJ2-5 | TRBV15 | CATSRDGTPQETQYF
TRBJ2-1 | TRBV28 | CASTAGDRVLNEQFF
TRBJ2-7 | TRBV15 | CATSRGTSGSVTYEQYF
TRBJ2-1 | TRBV7-9 | CASSHRRDGHNEQFF
TRBJ2-7 | TRBV29-1 | CSVEGGTGYEQYF
TRBJ2-7 | TRBV9 | CASSVAGRGQDEQYF
TRBJ2-1 | TRBV11-3 | CASSLRLGHEQFF
TRBJ2-1 | TRBV20-1 | CSASQTGTPKFF
TRBJ2-1 | TRBV6-1 | CASSPTGATYNEQFF
TRBJ2-7 | TRBV12-3/TRBV12-4 | CASSSTATLYEQYF
TRBJ2-5 | TRBV20-1 | CSASKAETQYF
TRBJ1-5 | TRBV2 | CASSVRQAGNQPQHF
TRBJ2-1 | TRBV7-2 | CASSSGSASSYNEQFF
TRBJ2-1 | TRBV20-1 | CSARGASVSYNEQFF
TRBJ2-3 | TRBV28 | CASSLRDTQYF
TRBJ2-1 | TRBV12-3/TRBV12-4 | CASSSSWTSGNNEQFF
TRBJ2-6 | TRBV2 | CASSSGPVGANVLTF
TRBJ2-7 | TRBV5-1 | CASSSWDSSYEQYF
TRBJ2-7 | TRBV28 | CASGRPGQGPPGYF
TRBJ2-4 | TRBV6-1 | CASSTRDRGLGAKNIQYF
TRBJ2-1 | TRBV5-1 | CASSLEGSKNEQFF
TRBJ1-1 | TRBV20-1 | CSASSAEAFF
TRBJ2-5 | TRBV15 | CATSRALEAETQYF
TRBJ1-5 | TRBV20-1 | CSARDLPGQPQHF
TRBJ1-1 | TRBV4-1 | CASSHQTGLDTEAFF
TRBJ2-7 | TRBV27 | CASSQGTATYEQYF
TRBJ1-2 | TRBV5-1 | CASSLLGQGIRDGYTF
TRBJ2-1 | TRBV12-3/TRBV12-4 | CASRKGSSYNEQFF
TRBJ2-3 | TRBV5-1 | CASSFRGQTTDTQYF
TRBJ2-7 | TRBV24-1 | CATSDTSYEQYF
TRBJ2-3 | TRBV7-9 | CASSLVWDGSGDTQYF
TRBJ2-2 | TRBV4-2 | CASSQEGTSGIGTGELFF
TRBJ2-1 | TRBV20-1 | CSARDFGRVTHNEQFF
TRBJ1-6 | TRBV12-3/TRBV12-4 | CASSPDRNNSPLHF
TRBJ2-1 | TRBV20-1 | CSARDPLYPSYNEQFF
TRBJ2-3 | TRBV28 | CASSRATSGRGNTDTQYF
TRBJ1-1 | TRBV5-6 | CASSPLQPMNTEAFF
TRBJ1-2 | TRBV4-1 | CASSQDGAGGYYGYTF
TRBJ2-1 | TRBV20-1 | CSARGGQPMSSYNEQFF
TRBJ2-1 | TRBV2 | CATRQGSRQQFF
TRBJ2-1 | TRBV4-1 | CASSQDRTPGNEQFF
TRBJ2-7 | TRBV21-1 | CASSTTTGALEQYF
TRBJ2-7 | TRBV20-1 | CSARVGLIYEQYF
TRBJ2-2 | TRBV4-1 | CASSQDFATASGELFF
TRBJ2-1 | TRBV25-1 | CASSTPGTGNSEQFF
TRBJ2-7 | TRBV15 | CATSRGGGGYEQYF
TRBJ2-3 | TRBV23-1 | CASSQRTGPSTDTQYF
TRBJ2-7 | TRBV28 | CASKVPWGTGGDEQYF
TRBJ2-7 | TRBV27 | CASSWKREVRDEQYF
TRBJ2-7 | TRBV19 | CASSMADTVYEQYF
TRBJ2-7 | TRBV7-9 | CASSLSPSPEQYF